The rows below give T cell receptor beta chains drawn from one sample of a study of blood T cell repertoires in COVID-19. The assay was immunoSEQ multiplex PCR, and TCRdb's table has in-frame clones only and misses some. The sample carries 70,000 or so clones, 85% to 90% recorded once. Material for sequencing was peripheral blood. These receptors all come from a woman older than 75 with active COVID-19. CDR3s include the opening cysteine and the closing phenylalanine or tryptophan. Each record gives: J gene, clone size, D gene, V gene, CDR3 DNA, CDR3 protein. D genes are given only for firm matches. Clone size is given for some rows only: seen once, a few or many times, or a class if the clone is expanded.

J gene: TRBJ2-7
clone size: NA
D gene: TRBD2
V gene: TRBV12-3/TRBV12-4
CDR3 DNA: TGTGCCAGCAGCCGGGGGGGTCTCGAGCAGTACTTC
CDR3 protein: CASSRGGLEQYF

J gene: TRBJ2-2
clone size: NA
D gene: TRBD2
V gene: TRBV24-1
CDR3 DNA: TGTGCCACCAGTGGAATTACTAGCGGGAGGGCCCTCACCGGGGAGCTGTTTTTT
CDR3 protein: CATSGITSGRALTGELFF

J gene: TRBJ1-1
clone size: NA
D gene: NA
V gene: TRBV15
CDR3 DNA: TGTGCCACCAGCACCGAAGCTCTACCGGGGTCCATGAACACTGAAGCTTTCTTT
CDR3 protein: CATSTEALPGSMNTEAFF

J gene: TRBJ2-3
clone size: NA
D gene: TRBD1
V gene: TRBV5-8
CDR3 DNA: TGTGCCAGCAGCTTGGTGGGACAGGGCACAGATACGCAGTATTTT
CDR3 protein: CASSLVGQGTDTQYF

J gene: TRBJ1-3
clone size: NA
D gene: NA
V gene: TRBV29-1
CDR3 DNA: TGCAGCGTTGTCTGGTCGGGGAACACCATATATTTT
CDR3 protein: CSVVWSGNTIYF

J gene: TRBJ2-3
clone size: few
D gene: NA
V gene: TRBV12-3/TRBV12-4
CDR3 DNA: TGTGCCAGCACTGGGTCAGGTCCCGATACGCAGTATTTT
CDR3 protein: CASTGSGPDTQYF

J gene: TRBJ2-1
clone size: NA
D gene: NA
V gene: TRBV12-3/TRBV12-4
CDR3 DNA: TGTGCCAGCAGTTTCGACAGCCCCAATGAGCAGTTCTTC
CDR3 protein: CASSFDSPNEQFF

J gene: TRBJ2-3
clone size: NA
D gene: TRBD1
V gene: TRBV7-9
CDR3 DNA: TGTGCCAGCAGCCCCTGGGACAGGGGTACAGATACGCAGTATTTT
CDR3 protein: CASSPWDRGTDTQYF

J gene: TRBJ1-5
clone size: NA
D gene: NA
V gene: TRBV6-2/TRBV6-3
CDR3 DNA: TGTGCCAGCTGCCCGTGGGGGCAGGGGAATAGCAATCAGCCCCAGCATTTT
CDR3 protein: CASCPWGQGNSNQPQHF

J gene: TRBJ2-7
clone size: NA
D gene: NA
V gene: TRBV6-4
CDR3 DNA: TGTGCCAGCAGTGCTGTACAGGGCTACGAGCAGTACTTC
CDR3 protein: CASSAVQGYEQYF

J gene: TRBJ2-1
clone size: once
D gene: NA
V gene: TRBV7-2
CDR3 DNA: TGTGCCAGCAGCCCTTACGGAGTGGTGAATGAGCAGTTCTTC
CDR3 protein: CASSPYGVVNEQFF

J gene: TRBJ2-1
clone size: NA
D gene: NA
V gene: TRBV11-3
CDR3 DNA: TGTGCCAGCAGCTTAGATAGCGGAGATTACAATGAGCAGTTCTTC
CDR3 protein: CASSLDSGDYNEQFF

J gene: TRBJ2-1
clone size: NA
D gene: NA
V gene: TRBV19
CDR3 DNA: TGTGCCACCGGGAGTAACTCCTACAATGAGCAGTTCTTC
CDR3 protein: CATGSNSYNEQFF

J gene: TRBJ2-7
clone size: NA
D gene: NA
V gene: TRBV19
CDR3 DNA: TGTGCCAGTAGTATAGAGGGGACGGGACTCTACGAGCAGTACTTC
CDR3 protein: CASSIEGTGLYEQYF

J gene: TRBJ1-2
clone size: NA
D gene: NA
V gene: TRBV4-3
CDR3 DNA: TGCGCCAGCAGCCAAGATTTGGCAGTTGGCTACACCTTC
CDR3 protein: CASSQDLAVGYTF

J gene: TRBJ2-1
clone size: NA
D gene: NA
V gene: TRBV7-3
CDR3 DNA: TGTGCCAGCAGCCAAGGGTGGGGTAGGACTCTAGACAATGAGCAGTTCTTC
CDR3 protein: CASSQGWGRTLDNEQFF

J gene: TRBJ2-7
clone size: NA
D gene: NA
V gene: TRBV19
CDR3 DNA: TGTGCCAGTAGCCGACAGCTCCTACGTGCCTACGAGCAGTACTTC
CDR3 protein: CASSRQLLRAYEQYF

J gene: TRBJ2-2
clone size: NA
D gene: NA
V gene: TRBV11-3
CDR3 DNA: TGTGCCAGCAGCTCCCTTACCGGGGAGCTGTTTTTT
CDR3 protein: CASSSLTGELFF

J gene: TRBJ1-4
clone size: NA
D gene: NA
V gene: TRBV7-2
CDR3 DNA: TGTGCCAGCAGCCCGTCTCCGAATGAAAAACTGTTTTTT
CDR3 protein: CASSPSPNEKLFF

J gene: TRBJ1-5
clone size: NA
D gene: TRBD1
V gene: TRBV28
CDR3 DNA: TGTGCCAGCAGCCGAGACAGGGTGTTGCAGCCCCAGCATTTT
CDR3 protein: CASSRDRVLQPQHF